The 7 T cell receptor beta chains listed next were all sequenced from one sample in a study of monozygotic twins with inflammatory bowel disease. TCRdb reworked the 5' RACE reads into one entry per CDR3 protein, no DNA. In total, the table holds over 110,000 distinct CDR3 sequences. The specimen sequenced was blood. Every receptor here comes from a human donor with ulcerative colitis or Crohn's disease, or a healthy co-twin of an affected twin (not recorded which).

The J gene is TRBJ2-2, the V gene TRBV7-2; TCRdb calls TRBD2, which cannot be checked without DNA. CDR1 SGHTA and CDR2 FQGNSA come from the germline V gene. There are 14 residues in the CDR3. CDR3 amino acids: CASSPSFGGGELFF.

The chain is built from TRBV20-1 and TRBJ2-1; the D call from TCRdb, TRBD1, cannot be confirmed without DNA. The CDR3 is 15 amino acids. Germline CDR1 is DFQATT and CDR2 is SNEGSKA (reference sequence). The CDR3 sequence is CSARWFGDSYNEQFF.

V and J are TRBV7-3 and TRBJ1-1. Germline-derived CDR1 and CDR2 are SGHTA and FQGTGA. The CDR3 contains 13 residues. The CDR3 spells CASSPSMNTEAFF.

The rearrangement links TRBV19 to TRBJ2-3; there is no DNA to check the TCRdb D call of TRBD1. The CDR3 contains 15 residues. Germline CDR1 is LNHDA and CDR2 is SQIVND (reference sequence). CDR3 in amino acids: CASIPPGPRTDTQYF.

The rearrangement joins TRBV24-1 to TRBJ2-7. The germline V gene has CDR1 KGHDR and CDR2 SFDVKD. The CDR3 length is 14 residues. CDR3 loop: CATSDFSASGEQYF.

The CDR3 is CASSRPGTGGGGEKLFF. The chain combines TRBV25-1 with TRBJ1-4; checking the TCRdb D call of TRBD1 is not possible without DNA. The CDR3 runs 17 residues. Germline CDR1 MGHDK, CDR2 SYGVNS. The full variable domain, its missing parts supplied by reference TRBV25-1 and TRBJ1-4, is EADIYQTPRYLVIGTGKKITLECSQTMGHDKMYWYQQDPGMELHLIHYSYGVNSTEKGDLSSESTVSRIRTEHFPLTLESARPSHTSQYLCASSRPGTGGGGEKLFFGSGTQLSVL.

The rearrangement links TRBV5-1 to TRBJ2-2; TCRdb names TRBD1, which stays unverified in the absence of DNA. The CDR3 consists of 15 residues. CDR1 SGHRS and CDR2 YFSETQ come from the germline V gene. The CDR3 reads CASSPGQVLIGELFF.